The clone carrying this T cell receptor beta chain was observed many times. Its cognate antigen is unknown. The TRBV12-4/TRBJ1-2 clonotypes were amplified using barcode primers with ligated adaptors. MiXCR, run by TCRdb on the multiplex PCR reads, gives a single entry per CDR3 protein. The sample contains over a thousand distinct CDR3 sequences, around 17% of which appear only once. Naive CD4+ cells had CD25+ Tregs removed. The ends were cut back, 5 bases at V and 2 bases at J, with 9 bases in the middle. The CDR3 runs 13 residues. Study findings and constraints: Tumor Tregs overlapped most with tumor, then blood, naive CD4+ cells.

The rearrangement uses TRBV12-3 or TRBV12-4 and TRBJ1-2; D is possibly TRBD1 (5 bases). The receptor's source is a female donor with breast cancer. Sequencing used naive CD4+ T cells sorted from blood. As for subset: naive CD4+ T cells, CD4+CD45RA+CD25-. The CDR3: CASSKTANYGYTF. CDR3 coding DNA: TGTGCCAGCAGTAAGACAGCGAACTATGGCTACACCTTC.